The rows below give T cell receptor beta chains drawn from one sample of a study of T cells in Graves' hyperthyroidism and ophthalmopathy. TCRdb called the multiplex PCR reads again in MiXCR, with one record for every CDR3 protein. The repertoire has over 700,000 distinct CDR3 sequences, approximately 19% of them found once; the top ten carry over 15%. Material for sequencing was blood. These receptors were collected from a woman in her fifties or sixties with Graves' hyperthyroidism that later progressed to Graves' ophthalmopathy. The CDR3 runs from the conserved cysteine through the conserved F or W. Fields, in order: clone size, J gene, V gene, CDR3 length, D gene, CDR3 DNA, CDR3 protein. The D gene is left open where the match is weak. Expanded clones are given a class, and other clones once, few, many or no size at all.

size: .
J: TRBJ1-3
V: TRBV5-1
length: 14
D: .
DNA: TGCGCCAGTCAAATGGGGAACCCTGGAAACACCATATATTTT
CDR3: CASQMGNPGNTIYF

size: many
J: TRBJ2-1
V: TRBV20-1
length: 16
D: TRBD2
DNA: TGCAGTGCTAGAGTACCGGGACTAGCGGGGCCCAATGAGCAGTTCTTC
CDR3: CSARVPGLAGPNEQFF

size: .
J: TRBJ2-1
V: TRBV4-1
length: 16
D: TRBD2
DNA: TGCGCCAGCAGCCAAGAGTGGCGGGGGGGTTCGGGGGAGCAGTTCTTC
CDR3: CASSQEWRGGSGEQFF

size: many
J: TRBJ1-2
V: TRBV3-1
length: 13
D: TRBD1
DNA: TGTGCCAGCAGGACGGAGGGGGCTGAGGGCTACACCTTC
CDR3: CASRTEGAEGYTF

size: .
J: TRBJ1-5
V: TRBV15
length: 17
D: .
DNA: TGTGCCACCAGCAGGGGATTCCTAGGAGGACGCAATCAGCCCCAGCATTTT
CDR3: CATSRGFLGGRNQPQHF

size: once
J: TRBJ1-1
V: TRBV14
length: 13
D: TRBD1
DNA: TGTGCCAGCAGCCAACCGGGACAGACTGAAGCTTTCTTT
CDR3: CASSQPGQTEAFF

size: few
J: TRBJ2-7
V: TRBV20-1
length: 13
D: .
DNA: TGCAGTGCTGCGGGACACCCCTCCTACGAGCAGTACTTC
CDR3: CSAAGHPSYEQYF

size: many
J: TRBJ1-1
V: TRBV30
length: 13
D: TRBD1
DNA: TGTGCCTGGAGTGCAGACAGGGGGCAAGGAGCTTTCTTT
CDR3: CAWSADRGQGAFF

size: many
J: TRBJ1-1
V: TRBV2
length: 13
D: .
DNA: TGTGCCAGCATAGGGCAGGGGATCACTGAAGCTTTCTTT
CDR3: CASIGQGITEAFF

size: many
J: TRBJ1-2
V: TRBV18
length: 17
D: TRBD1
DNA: TGTGCCAGCTCACCAATACACCCCGGGACAGCTGTCGATGGCTACACCTTC
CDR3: CASSPIHPGTAVDGYTF